The 26 T cell receptor beta chains presented below share a single source sample, sequenced in a study of blood T cell repertoires in COVID-19. Here immunoSEQ multiplex PCR was the method, and the copy in TCRdb shows in-frame clones only, minus some. The sample contains a few hundred thousand clones, more than 75% of which appear only once. Material: PBMCs or T cells enriched from blood (not recorded which). The receptors come from a woman younger than 35 who had recovered from COVID-19.

The chain couples TRBV18 to TRBJ1-1; TRBD1 agrees at 9 bases. Germline-derived CDR1 and CDR2 are KGHSH and LQKENI. The CDR3 extends over 14 amino acids. The junction had 3 bases not matched to a gene; V was cut back by 3 bases and J by 4 bases. The chain's CDR3 is CASSPRDRATEAFF. The CDR3 DNA sequence: TGTGCCAGCTCACCCCGGGACAGGGCCACTGAAGCTTTCTTT.

The J gene is TRBJ2-7, the V gene TRBV27; TRBD1 matches at 9 bases. This CDR3 has 15 amino acids. The germline CDR1 and CDR2 sequences are MNHEY and SMNVEV (reference sequence). V was pared by 4 bases and J by 5 bases, with 9 bases of the junction left unmatched. CDR3 loop: CASSWTGTGFHEQYF. The CDR3 DNA is TGTGCCAGCAGTTGGACCGGGACAGGGTTCCACGAGCAGTACTTC.

This clone was observed once. The J gene is TRBJ1-3, the V gene TRBV25-1; D gene unclear. V dropped 4 bases and J dropped 0 bases, with 7 bases sitting between them. Looked up from germline, CDR1 is MGHDK and CDR2 is SYGVNS. There are 14 residues in the CDR3. Here the CDR3 DNA reads TGTGCCAGCAGTGCTTACAGCTCTGGAAACACCATATATTTT. Translated: CASSAYSSGNTIYF.

CDR3 DNA: TGTGCTAGTGGTTTGGACAGTAACACTGAAGCTTTCTTT. Translation: CASGLDSNTEAFF. The chain combines TRBV12-5 with TRBJ1-1; D is uncertain. CDR3 length: 13 residues. CDR1 is LGHNT, CDR2 FRNRAP, per germline. V dropped 1 base and J dropped 2 bases, with 5 bases sitting between them.

This sequence joins TRBV30 and TRBJ1-1; D ambiguous. CDR1 and CDR2 (germline): GTSNPN, SVGIG (reference sequence). With 0 bases removed from V and 5 bases from J, the gap between germline ends came to 13 bases. This CDR3 is built from 14 residues. The DNA for the CDR3 is TGTGCCTGGAGTGTAGGCCCGGAGATAACTGAAGCTTTCTTT. Translation: CAWSVGPEITEAFF.

J is TRBJ1-4 and V is TRBV9, with D uncertain. The CDR3 length is 12 residues. V gave up 4 bases and J gave up 7 bases, with 8 bases separating them. In germline, CDR1 is SGDLS, CDR2 YYNGEE. This CDR3 reads CASSPSGEKLFF. The CDR3 DNA reads TGTGCCAGCAGCCCTAGTGGTGAAAAACTGTTTTTT.

The J gene is TRBJ2-7, the V gene TRBV27; TRBD1 matches at 9 bases. Germline V gives CDR1 MNHEY, CDR2 SMNVEV (reference sequence). V lost 6 bases to trimming and J lost 3 bases; unmatched junction nucleotides: 18. The CDR3 is 18 amino acids. CDR3 region: CASRLSGQGYALSYEQYF. The CDR3 DNA reads as TGTGCCAGCAGACTATCGGGACAGGGCTATGCGCTAAGCTACGAGCAGTACTTC.

The V and J genes are TRBV7-9 and TRBJ2-7; a weak D match, TRBD1 (7 bases). Trimming cost V 5 bases and J 3 bases, with 20 bases left between them. The CDR3 loop spans 16 amino acids. CDR1 and CDR2 (germline): SEHNR, FQNEAQ (reference sequence). CDR3 DNA sequence: TGTGCCAGCAGCCCCCCGGGGGACAGAGCCCTCTACGAGCAGTACTTC. This gives the protein CASSPPGDRALYEQYF.

The chain joins TRBV5-1 to TRBJ1-1; TRBD1 is a possible D gene (5 bases). There are 13 residues in the CDR3. The germline gives CDR1 SGHRS, CDR2 YFSETQ. V lost 3 bases to trimming and J lost 4 bases, with 10 bases between them. The CDR3 nucleotides are TGCGCCAGCAGCTATGGGCAGGGCACTGAAGCTTTCTTT. Protein sequence: CASSYGQGTEAFF.

The rearrangement joins TRBV5-1 to TRBJ2-3; no definite D call. This CDR3 comprises 13 residues. V lost 0 bases to trimming and J lost 3 bases, with 5 bases between them. CDR1 is SGHRS, CDR2 YFSETQ, per germline. The chain's CDR3 is CASSLAGTDTQYF. The CDR3, as DNA: TGCGCCAGCAGCTTGGCCGGGACAGATACGCAGTATTTT.

The chain employs TRBV19 and TRBJ1-2, with 9 positions matching TRBD1. Per germline, CDR1 LNHDA and CDR2 SQIVND (reference sequence). V shed 4 bases, J shed 10 bases, and the junction held 7 bases outside the gene matches. CDR3 length: 13 residues. CDR3 in amino acids: CASSTGQGMDYTF. The DNA of the CDR3 is TGTGCCAGTAGTACGGGACAGGGAATGGACTACACCTTC.

J is TRBJ2-7 and V is TRBV10-3; 7 bases are a match to TRBD2. With V trimmed by 8 bases and J by 5 bases, 15 bases remained unmatched. The CDR3 is 15 amino acids. Germline CDR1 ENHRY, CDR2 SYGVKD. CDR3 residues: CAIRSGGSGMNEQYF. For the CDR3, the DNA is TGTGCCATCCGCTCCGGAGGGAGCGGGATGAACGAGCAGTACTTC.

This chain uses TRBV7-9 with TRBJ1-2; the match to TRBD1 covers 9 bases. The junction had 8 bases not matched to a gene; V was cut back by 5 bases and J by 7 bases. The CDR3 has 14 residues. From germline, CDR1 is SEHNR and CDR2 FQNEAQ (reference sequence). Written as DNA, the CDR3 is TGTGCCAGCAGCAGCCACCGGGACAGGGTTGGCTACACCTTC. Protein product: CASSSHRDRVGYTF.

The chain carries TRBV10-1 and TRBJ2-2; D may be TRBD1 (6 bases). V was trimmed by 3 bases and J by 8 bases, leaving 7 bases between them. The CDR3 has 12 residues. Germline lookup yields CDR1 WNHNN and CDR2 SYGVQD (reference sequence). As DNA, the CDR3 is TGCGCCAGCAGTGAACAGGGTGGGGAGCTGTTTTTT. Its translation: CASSEQGGELFF.

The chain uses TRBV27 and TRBJ2-7; 8 positions agree with TRBD1. The CDR3 spans 14 residues. The V gene end was trimmed by 4 bases and the J gene end by 2 bases; junction bases not matched to a gene: 4. Per the germline V gene, CDR1 is MNHEY and CDR2 is SMNVEV (reference sequence). The CDR3 loop is CASSSGGQAYEQYF. CDR3 sequence (DNA): TGTGCCAGCAGTTCAGGGGGACAGGCCTACGAGCAGTACTTC.

V usage is TRBV9 and J usage is TRBJ2-7; 7 nucleotides align to TRBD2. The CDR3 is 16 amino acids. Germline V lookup: CDR1 SGDLS, CDR2 YYNGEE. The V and J ends lost 3 bases and 0 bases, in that order; junction bases with no gene match: 9. Written as DNA, the CDR3 is TGTGCCAGCAGCGAGGAAGGCGGGGGAGGCTCCTACGAGCAGTACTTC. This sequence encodes CASSEEGGGGSYEQYF. The complete variable domain, with remaining parts taken from reference TRBV9 and TRBJ2-7, reads DSGVTQTPKHLITATGQRVTLRCSPRSGDLSVYWYQQSLDQGLQFLIQYYNGEERAKGNILERFSAQQFPDLHSELNLSSLELGDSALYFCASSEEGGGGSYEQYFGPGTRLTVT.

The J gene is TRBJ1-1, the V gene TRBV14; 9 nucleotides align to TRBD1. Germline values: CDR1 SGHDN, CDR2 FVKESK. V was clipped by 5 bases and J by 1 base; unmatched bases: 2. This CDR3 comprises 14 residues. The CDR3 reads CASSWGQGNTEAFF. CDR3 DNA sequence: TGTGCCAGCAGCTGGGGACAGGGGAACACTGAAGCTTTCTTT.

The chain is built from TRBV19 and TRBJ1-4, with D possibly matching TRBD1 (6 bases). The CDR3 is 13 amino acids. From germline, CDR1 is LNHDA and CDR2 SQIVND (reference sequence). The V end was cut by 4 bases, the J end by 3 bases, with 6 bases between. The CDR3 DNA reads TGTGCCAGTAGTAGGACAGCTAATGAAAAACTGTTTTTT. Amino acids: CASSRTANEKLFF.

The CDR3: CAISRDRGAEAFF. DNA for the CDR3: TGTGCCATCAGCCGGGACAGGGGGGCTGAAGCTTTCTTT. The chain links TRBV10-3 to TRBJ1-1; 11 bases line up with TRBD1. The CDR3 contains 13 residues. The germline gives CDR1 ENHRY, CDR2 SYGVKD. After removal of 6 bases from V and 6 bases from J, the junction contained 3 bases not matched to a gene.

The chain uses TRBV19 and TRBJ1-2; 9 nucleotides agree with TRBD1. V lost 7 bases, J lost 2 bases, and 5 bases stayed unmatched. The CDR3 totals 14 residues. Germline loops: CDR1 LNHDA, CDR2 SQIVND (reference sequence). The CDR3: CASKLGTGNYGYTF. DNA of the CDR3: TGTGCCAGTAAACTCGGGACAGGGAACTATGGCTACACCTTC.

The V call is TRBV28, the J call TRBJ2-3; 15 bases are a match to TRBD2. Unmatched junction bases numbered 10, after V lost 4 bases and J lost 2 bases. Per germline, CDR1 MDHEN and CDR2 SYDVKM. The CDR3 is made up of 19 amino acids. CDR3 region: CASSSPGLAGGVYTDTQYF. The CDR3 DNA reads as TGTGCCAGCAGTTCTCCGGGACTAGCGGGGGGCGTATACACAGATACGCAGTATTTT.

This clone was recorded only once. This chain links TRBV6-5 with TRBJ1-2, with 11 nucleotides matching TRBD1. CDR1 is MNHEY, CDR2 SVGAGI, per germline. V was pared by 5 bases and J by 7 bases, with 6 bases of the junction left unmatched. The CDR3 is 14 amino acids. CDR3 nucleotides: TGTGCCAGCAGTACCGGACAGGGGGCATCTGGCTACACCTTC. Its protein product is CASSTGQGASGYTF.

V is TRBV11-2 and J is TRBJ1-1, with 10 bases fitting TRBD1. Germline trimming cut 3 bases from V and 0 bases from J; bases unmatched to any gene: 7. The CDR3 sequence is 17 residues long. Germline assignment: CDR1 SGHAT and CDR2 FQNNGV. This CDR3 reads CASSLTGGHFMNTEAFF. In nucleotides, the CDR3 is TGTGCCAGCAGCTTGACAGGGGGCCATTTCATGAACACTGAAGCTTTCTTT.

The rearrangement uses TRBV27 and TRBJ2-5; D is perhaps TRBD2 (7 bases). Trimming pared 8 bases from V and 0 bases from J, leaving 19 bases between. Germline values: CDR1 MNHEY, CDR2 SMNVEV (reference sequence). The CDR3 extends over 16 amino acids. The DNA of the CDR3 is TGTGCCAGCCGCTATTCCGGGGGGCTCAACCAAGAGACCCAGTACTTC. Protein: CASRYSGGLNQETQYF.

The rearrangement joins TRBV4-1 to TRBJ2-7, with 11 bases identical to TRBD1. J lost 7 bases, V lost 5 bases, and 16 bases had no gene match. The CDR3 is made up of 17 amino acids. Per the germline V gene, CDR1 is MGHRA and CDR2 is YSYEKL. DNA of the CDR3: TGCGCCAGCAGCGTAACCTCCGGGACAGGGGGATTCGGGGAGCAGTACTTC. Encoded protein: CASSVTSGTGGFGEQYF.

This sequence joins TRBV6-5 and TRBJ1-6; tentative D call: TRBD1 (6 bases). V was clipped by 5 bases and J by 7 bases, with 15 bases between them. CDR3 size: 15 residues. CDR1 and CDR2 from the germline V gene are MNHEY and SVGAGI. The CDR3 loop is CASSQGMNPNSPLHF. The CDR3 bases are TGTGCCAGCAGTCAGGGGATGAACCCCAATTCACCCCTCCACTTT.